This T cell receptor (beta chain) derives from a study of T-cell reconstitution after alpha-beta-depleted transplantation in children. A TCRbeta library incorporating unique molecular identifiers was prepared. Using its own MiXCR run on the PCR reads, TCRdb lists one record per CDR3 protein. The data show hundreds of thousands of distinct CDR3 sequences, 16% seen once. There are a few counts of this clonotype. There are 15 residues in the CDR3. Trimming pared 0 bases from V and 7 bases from J, leaving 10 bases between. Germline V gene data show CDR1 as LGHNA and CDR2 as YSLEER. This sequence joins TRBV4-3 and TRBJ1-6; maybe TRBD1 (5 bases). The sample here was PBMCs from the stem cell graft donor, taken from the stem cell graft. This TCR was sampled from a human donor who donated a stem cell graft to a child with acute myeloid leukemia. The DNA for the CDR3 is TGCGCCAGCAGCCAAGAGGCAGGGAGGAATTCACCCCTCCACTTT. It specifies CASSQEAGRNSPLHF.